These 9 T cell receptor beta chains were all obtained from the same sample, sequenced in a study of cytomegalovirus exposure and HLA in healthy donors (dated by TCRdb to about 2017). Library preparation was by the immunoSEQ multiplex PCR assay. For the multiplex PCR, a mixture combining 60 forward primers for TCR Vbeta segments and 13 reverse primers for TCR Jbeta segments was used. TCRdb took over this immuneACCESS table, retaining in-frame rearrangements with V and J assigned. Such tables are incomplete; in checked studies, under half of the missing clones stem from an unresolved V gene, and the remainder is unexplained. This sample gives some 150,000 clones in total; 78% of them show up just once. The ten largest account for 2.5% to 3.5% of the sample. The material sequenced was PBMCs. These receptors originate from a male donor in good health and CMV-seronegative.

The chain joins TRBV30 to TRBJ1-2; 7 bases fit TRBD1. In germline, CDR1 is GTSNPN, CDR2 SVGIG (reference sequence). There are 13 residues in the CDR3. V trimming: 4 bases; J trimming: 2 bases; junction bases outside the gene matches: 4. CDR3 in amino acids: CAWNMGQNYGYTF. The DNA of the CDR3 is TGTGCCTGGAATATGGGACAGAACTATGGCTACACCTTC.

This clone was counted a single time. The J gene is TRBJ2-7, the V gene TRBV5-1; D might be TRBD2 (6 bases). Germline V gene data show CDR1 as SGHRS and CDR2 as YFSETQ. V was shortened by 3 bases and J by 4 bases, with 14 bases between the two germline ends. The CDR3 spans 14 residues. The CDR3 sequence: CASSSEGVFYEQYF. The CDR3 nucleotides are TGCGCCAGCAGCTCGGAGGGAGTCTTTTACGAGCAGTACTTC.

The CDR3 nucleotides read TGTGCCAGCAGCACCCGACTAGCGGGAGGGTACGAGCAGTACTTC. Its protein is CASSTRLAGGYEQYF. The chain couples TRBV13 to TRBJ2-7; TRBD2 aligns across 14 bases. V lost 5 bases to trimming and J lost 4 bases; unmatched junction nucleotides: 4. Germline CDR1 and CDR2: PRHDT and FYEKMQ (reference sequence). This CDR3 is 15 amino acids long.

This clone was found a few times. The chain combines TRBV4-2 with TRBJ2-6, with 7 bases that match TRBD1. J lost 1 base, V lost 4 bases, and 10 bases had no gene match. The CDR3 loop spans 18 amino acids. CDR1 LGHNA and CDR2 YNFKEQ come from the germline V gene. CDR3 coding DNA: TGTGCCAGCAGCCCCGAACCGGGACAGCCATCTGGGGCCAACGTCCTGACTTTC. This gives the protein CASSPEPGQPSGANVLTF.

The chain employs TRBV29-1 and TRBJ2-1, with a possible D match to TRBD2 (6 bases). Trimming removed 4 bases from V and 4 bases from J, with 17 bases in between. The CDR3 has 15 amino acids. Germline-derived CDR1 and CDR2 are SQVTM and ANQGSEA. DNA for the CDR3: TGCAGCGTTGTAGAAATAGGGACTCCTTACAATGAGCAGTTCTTC. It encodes CSVVEIGTPYNEQFF.

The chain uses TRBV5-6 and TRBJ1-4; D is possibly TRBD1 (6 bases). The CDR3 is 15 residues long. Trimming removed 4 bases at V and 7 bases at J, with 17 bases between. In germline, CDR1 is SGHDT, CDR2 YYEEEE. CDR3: CASSQAYRVAEKLFF. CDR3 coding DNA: TGTGCCAGCAGCCAGGCTTACAGGGTGGCTGAAAAACTGTTTTTT.

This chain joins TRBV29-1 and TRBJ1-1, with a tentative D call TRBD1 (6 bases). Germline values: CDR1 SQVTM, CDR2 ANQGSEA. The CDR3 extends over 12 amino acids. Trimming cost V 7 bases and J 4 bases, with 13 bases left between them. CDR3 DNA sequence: TGCAGCGCAGCGGAAGGGGGCACTGAAGCTTTCTTT. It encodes CSAAEGGTEAFF.

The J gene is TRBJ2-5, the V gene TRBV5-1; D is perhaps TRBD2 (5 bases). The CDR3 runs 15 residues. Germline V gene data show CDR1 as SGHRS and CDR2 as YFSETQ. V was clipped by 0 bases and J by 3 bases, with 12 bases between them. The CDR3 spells CASSLGQLREETQYF. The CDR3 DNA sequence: TGCGCCAGCAGCTTGGGACAATTGAGGGAAGAGACCCAGTACTTC.

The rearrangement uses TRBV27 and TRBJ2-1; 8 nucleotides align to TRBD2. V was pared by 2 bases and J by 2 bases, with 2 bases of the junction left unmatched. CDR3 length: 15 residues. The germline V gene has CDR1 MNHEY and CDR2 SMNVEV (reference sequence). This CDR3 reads CASSLRTSTYNEQFF. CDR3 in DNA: TGTGCCAGCAGTTTAAGGACTAGCACCTACAATGAGCAGTTCTTC.